The T cell receptor (beta chain) under discussion was sequenced for a study of control samples from healthy donors and cancer patients. This CDR3 comprises 13 residues. V was pared by 0 bases and J by 0 bases, with 4 bases between. Germline V gene data show CDR1 as SGHRS and CDR2 as YFSETQ. Some clones are missing from TCRdb's copy, which holds only in-frame ones; the method was immunoSEQ multiplex PCR. Of under 150,000 clones detected, just over 90% appear once; the ten largest clones hold 1.7%. The sequence came from a middle-aged man with head and neck cancer. Sequencing input: PBMCs. The J gene is TRBJ2-7, the V gene TRBV5-1; D call uncertain. The CDR3: CASSLAASYEQYF. The CDR3, as DNA: TGCGCCAGCAGCTTGGCGGCCTCCTACGAGCAGTACTTC.